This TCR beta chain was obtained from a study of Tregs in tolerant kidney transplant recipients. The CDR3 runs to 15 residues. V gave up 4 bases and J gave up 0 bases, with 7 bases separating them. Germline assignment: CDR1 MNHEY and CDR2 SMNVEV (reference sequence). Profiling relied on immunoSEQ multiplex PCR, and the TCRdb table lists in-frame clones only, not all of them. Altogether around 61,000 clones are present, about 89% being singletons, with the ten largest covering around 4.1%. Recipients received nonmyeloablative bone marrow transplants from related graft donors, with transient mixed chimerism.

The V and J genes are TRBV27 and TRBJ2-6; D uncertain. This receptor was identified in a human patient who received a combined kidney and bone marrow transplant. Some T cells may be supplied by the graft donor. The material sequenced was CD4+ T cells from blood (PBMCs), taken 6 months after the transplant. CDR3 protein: CASSSGYSGANVLTF. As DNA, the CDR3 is TGTGCCAGCAGTTCCGGGTACTCTGGGGCCAACGTCCTGACTTTC.